The source of this T cell receptor beta chain is a study of blood T cell repertoires in COVID-19. In the study overall: From T cells, B-cell-depleted T cells, or PBMCs came the material, which was cDNA or gDNA.

TCRdb's copy holds only in-frame clones and misses some; the assay was immunoSEQ multiplex PCR. The table lists 60,000 or so clones, over 80% of them singletons, with roughly 8% in the top ten. The CDR3 loop spans 14 amino acids. The V gene end was trimmed by 5 bases and the J gene end by 7 bases; junction bases not matched to a gene: 11. The germline V gene has CDR1 MNHEY and CDR2 SVGAGI. This chain links TRBV6-5 with TRBJ2-7, with 7 bases matching TRBD1. The TCR originated in a human donor with active COVID-19. The donor label of this sample is uncertain. The specimen sequenced was peripheral blood. The CDR3 DNA reads TGTGCCAGCAGTCGGGACAGTTTGGTTGGGGAGCAGTACTTC. This gives the protein CASSRDSLVGEQYF.